The 12 T cell receptor beta chains below were found in one sample sequenced in a study of cytomegalovirus exposure and HLA in healthy donors. Vbeta (60) and Jbeta (13) primers were used in the PCR. The table came from immunoSEQ multiplex PCR; TCRdb's copy has only in-frame clones and leaves some out. The sample has around 88,000 clones; under 85% are singletons. The specimen was PBMCs. The receptors stem from a man aged 45-65 years in good health and CMV-seropositive.

The chain joins TRBV7-8 to TRBJ1-6, with TRBD1 identical over 7 bases. The J segment lost 5 bases and the V segment lost 5 bases, leaving 9 bases of the junction unmatched. From germline, CDR1 is SGHVS and CDR2 FQNEAQ. This CDR3 has 16 amino acids. The CDR3 nucleotides read TGTGCCAGCAGCCAACAGGGGACCGCGAATAATTCACCCCTCCACTTT. Protein product: CASSQQGTANNSPLHF.

The V and J genes are TRBV30 and TRBJ1-4, with 9 nucleotides matching TRBD1. V lost 2 bases to trimming and J lost 7 bases; unmatched junction nucleotides: 2. This CDR3 is 13 amino acids long. The V gene's germline CDR1 is GTSNPN and CDR2 SVGIG (reference sequence). CDR3 DNA sequence: TGTGCCTGGAGTCGACAGGGGGGTGAAAAACTGTTTTTT. Translation: CAWSRQGGEKLFF.

V and J are TRBV9 and TRBJ1-4; D is unclear. CDR3 size: 14 residues. Trimming took off 4 bases at V and 6 bases at J, with 13 bases between the two ends. Looked up from germline, CDR1 is SGDLS and CDR2 is YYNGEE. CDR3 loop: CASSPWSVDEKLFF. The CDR3 DNA is TGTGCCAGCAGCCCCTGGTCGGTGGATGAAAAACTGTTTTTT.

V is TRBV14 and J is TRBJ1-5; D call uncertain. Germline V lookup: CDR1 SGHDN, CDR2 FVKESK. The germline V and J ends were trimmed by 4 bases and 3 bases, with 19 bases remaining between them. The CDR3 contains 17 residues. This CDR3 is CASSPPSGNPNNQPQHF. CDR3 nucleotide sequence: TGTGCCAGCAGCCCCCCATCGGGGAACCCCAACAATCAGCCCCAGCATTTT.

The J gene is TRBJ2-1, the V gene TRBV27, with TRBD1 matching over 9 bases. Looked up from germline, CDR1 is MNHEY and CDR2 is SMNVEV (reference sequence). Trimming took 5 bases from V and 4 from J; bases not matched to a gene: 6. CDR3 length equals 15 residues. The CDR3 spells CASSDGDRAYNEQFF. For the CDR3, the DNA is TGTGCCAGCAGTGATGGGGACAGGGCTTACAATGAGCAGTTCTTC.

A few counts support this clone. The rearrangement joins TRBV7-2 to TRBJ1-2; no clear D. The CDR3 totals 13 residues. Germline values: CDR1 SGHTA, CDR2 FQGNSA. V gave up 1 base and J gave up 8 bases, with 11 bases separating them. The CDR3 DNA reads TGTGCCAGCAGCTTAGTCGGGGTGGGAGGCTACACCTTC. As protein: CASSLVGVGGYTF.

The CDR3 coding sequence is TGTGCCAGCTCACCATGGGCAGGGGGCTCATTTGATGGCTACACCTTC. It yields the protein CASSPWAGGSFDGYTF. The rearrangement joins TRBV18 to TRBJ1-2; TRBD1 matches 8 bases. V gave up 2 bases and J gave up 6 bases; unmatched junction bases: 11. The CDR3 runs to 16 residues. Per germline, CDR1 KGHSH and CDR2 LQKENI.

V is TRBV13 and J is TRBJ2-3; TRBD2 matches at 10 bases. With V trimmed by 4 bases and J by 2 bases, 6 bases remained unmatched. Germline-derived CDR1 and CDR2 are PRHDT and FYEKMQ (reference sequence). There are 16 residues in the CDR3. CDR3 in amino acids: CASSSIAGGLTDTQYF. DNA of the CDR3: TGTGCCAGCAGCTCCATAGCGGGGGGCCTCACAGATACGCAGTATTTT.

V usage is TRBV5-6 and J usage is TRBJ2-5, with 10 bases lining up with TRBD2. Per germline, CDR1 SGHDT and CDR2 YYEEEE. This CDR3 spans 13 amino acids. The V gene end was trimmed by 0 bases and the J gene end by 7 bases; junction bases not matched to a gene: 0. The chain's CDR3 is CASSLERGGTQYF. CDR3 nucleotides: TGTGCCAGCAGCTTGGAGCGGGGGGGGACCCAGTACTTC.

This chain links TRBV10-3 with TRBJ1-6; 10 positions match TRBD1. Germline CDR1 is ENHRY and CDR2 is SYGVKD. This CDR3 is 15 amino acids long. Trimming removed 6 bases from V and 5 bases from J; junction bases left unmatched: 4. CDR3 amino acids: CAIRTGGENNSPLHF. The DNA of the CDR3 is TGTGCCATCAGGACAGGGGGCGAAAATAATTCACCCCTCCACTTT.

This sequence joins TRBV7-2 and TRBJ2-1; TRBD1 is a possible D gene (6 bases). The CDR3 contains 15 residues. Germline loops: CDR1 SGHTA, CDR2 FQGNSA. Trimming cost V 4 bases and J 0 bases, with 10 bases left between them. The DNA of the CDR3 is TGTGCCAGCAGCTGGGGGCTAGCCTCCTACAATGAGCAGTTCTTC. Its translation: CASSWGLASYNEQFF.

V usage is TRBV11-2 and J usage is TRBJ2-5, with a possible D match to TRBD1 (5 bases). Between the trimmed V and J ends, which lost 5 bases and 5 bases, there was a span of 9 bases. This CDR3 is 12 amino acids long. Germline V gene sequence: CDR1 SGHAT, CDR2 FQNNGV. Here the CDR3 DNA reads TGTGCCAGCAGCGGATCAGGGGAGACCCAGTACTTC. The encoded protein is CASSGSGETQYF.